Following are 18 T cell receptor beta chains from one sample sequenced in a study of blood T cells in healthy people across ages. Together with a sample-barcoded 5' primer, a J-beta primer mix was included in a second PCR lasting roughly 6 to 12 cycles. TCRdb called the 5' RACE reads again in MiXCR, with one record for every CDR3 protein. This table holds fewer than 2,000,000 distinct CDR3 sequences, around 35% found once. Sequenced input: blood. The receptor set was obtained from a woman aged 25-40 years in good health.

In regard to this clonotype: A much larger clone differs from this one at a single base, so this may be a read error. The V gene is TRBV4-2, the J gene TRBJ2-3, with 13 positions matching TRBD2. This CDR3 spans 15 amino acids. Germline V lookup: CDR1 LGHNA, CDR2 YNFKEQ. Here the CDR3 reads CASNQGLAGADTQYF. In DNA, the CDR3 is TGTGCCAGCAACCAAGGACTAGCGGGAGCAGATACGCAGTATTTT.

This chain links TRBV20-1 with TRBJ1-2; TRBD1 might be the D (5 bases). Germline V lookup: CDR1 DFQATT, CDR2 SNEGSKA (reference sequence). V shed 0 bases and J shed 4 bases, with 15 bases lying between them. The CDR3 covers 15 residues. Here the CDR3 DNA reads TGCAGTGCTAGAGACTCAGGGCAGGGCCTCTATGGCTACACCTTC. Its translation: CSARDSGQGLYGYTF.

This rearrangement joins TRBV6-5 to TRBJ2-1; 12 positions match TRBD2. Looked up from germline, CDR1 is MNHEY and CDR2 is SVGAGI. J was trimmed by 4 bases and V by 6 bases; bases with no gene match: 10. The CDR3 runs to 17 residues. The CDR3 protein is CASSRGLAGPRYNEQFF. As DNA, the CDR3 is TGTGCCAGCAGCCGCGGACTAGCGGGGCCCCGTTACAATGAGCAGTTCTTC.

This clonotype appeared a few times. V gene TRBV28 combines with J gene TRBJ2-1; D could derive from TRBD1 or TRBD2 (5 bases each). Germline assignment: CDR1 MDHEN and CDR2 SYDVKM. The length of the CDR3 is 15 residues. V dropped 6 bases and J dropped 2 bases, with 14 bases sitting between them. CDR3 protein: CASRRGAETYNEQFF. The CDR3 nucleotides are TGTGCCAGCAGACGAGGGGCAGAAACCTACAATGAGCAGTTCTTC.

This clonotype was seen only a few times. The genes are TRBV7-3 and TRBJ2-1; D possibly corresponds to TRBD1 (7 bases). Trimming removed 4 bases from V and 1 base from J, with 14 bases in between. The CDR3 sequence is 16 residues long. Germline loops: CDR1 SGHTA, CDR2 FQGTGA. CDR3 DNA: TGTGCCAGCAGCTCCACTAGCAGGGGGTCCTACAATGAGCAGTTCTTC. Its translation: CASSSTSRGSYNEQFF. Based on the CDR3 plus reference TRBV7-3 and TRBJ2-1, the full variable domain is GAGVSQTPSNKVTEKGKYVELRCDPISGHTALYWYRQSLGQGPEFLIYFQGTGAADDSGLPNDRFFAVRPEGSVSTLKIQRTERGDSAVYLCASSSTSRGSYNEQFFGPGTRLTVL.

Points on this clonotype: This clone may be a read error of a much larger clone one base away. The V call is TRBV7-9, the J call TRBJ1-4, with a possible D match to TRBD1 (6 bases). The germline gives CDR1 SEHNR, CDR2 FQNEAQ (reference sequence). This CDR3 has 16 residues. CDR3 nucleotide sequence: TGTGCCAGCAGCACCCGGACAGTAAAATCTAATGGAAAACTGTTTTTT. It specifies CASSTRTVKSNGKLFF.

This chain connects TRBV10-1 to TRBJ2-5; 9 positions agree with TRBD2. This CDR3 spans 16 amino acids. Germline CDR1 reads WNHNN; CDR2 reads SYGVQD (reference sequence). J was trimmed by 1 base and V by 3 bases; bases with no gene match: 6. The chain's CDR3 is CASSEVRAGGQETQYF. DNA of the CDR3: TGCGCCAGCAGTGAAGTCCGAGCGGGGGGCCAAGAGACCCAGTACTTC.

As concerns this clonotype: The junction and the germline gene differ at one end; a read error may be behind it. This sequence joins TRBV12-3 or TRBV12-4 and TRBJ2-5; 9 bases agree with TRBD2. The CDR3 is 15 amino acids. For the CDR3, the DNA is TGTGCCAGCAGTTTACTAGCGGGGAGACAAGAGGCCCAGTACTTC. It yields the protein CASSLLAGRQEAQYF.

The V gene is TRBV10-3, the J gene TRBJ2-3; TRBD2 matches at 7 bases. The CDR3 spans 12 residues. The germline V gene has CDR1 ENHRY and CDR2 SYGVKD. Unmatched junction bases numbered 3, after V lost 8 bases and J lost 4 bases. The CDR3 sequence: CAIGLVADTQYF. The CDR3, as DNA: TGTGCCATCGGACTAGTTGCAGATACGCAGTATTTT.

CDR3 DNA sequence: TGTGCCACCGGACAGTTTTTACGGTTCTTC. Residues: CATGQFLRFF. The rearrangement joins TRBV27 to TRBJ2-1, with D tentatively TRBD1 (6 bases). CDR1 is MNHEY and CDR2 is SMNVEV in the germline V gene (reference sequence). The CDR3 has 10 amino acids. The ends were cut back, 10 bases at V and 15 bases at J, with 16 bases in the middle.

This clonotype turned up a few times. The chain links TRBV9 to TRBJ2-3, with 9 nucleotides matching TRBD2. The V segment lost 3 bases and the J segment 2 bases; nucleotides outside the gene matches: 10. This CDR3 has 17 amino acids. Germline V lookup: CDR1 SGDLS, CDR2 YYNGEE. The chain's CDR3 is CASSGGTSRAATDTQYF. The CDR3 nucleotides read TGTGCCAGCAGCGGGGGGACTAGCAGGGCCGCCACAGATACGCAGTATTTT.

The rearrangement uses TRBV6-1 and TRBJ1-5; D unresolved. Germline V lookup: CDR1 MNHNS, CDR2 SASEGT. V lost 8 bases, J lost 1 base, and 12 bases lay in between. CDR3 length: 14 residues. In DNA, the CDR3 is TGTGCCAGCGGCGATGGAGCAAGCAATCAGCCCCAGCATTTT. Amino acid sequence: CASGDGASNQPQHF.

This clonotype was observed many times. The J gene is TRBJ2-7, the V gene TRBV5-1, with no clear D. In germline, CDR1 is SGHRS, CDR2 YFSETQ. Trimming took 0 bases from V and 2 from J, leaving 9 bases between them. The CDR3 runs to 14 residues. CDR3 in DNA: TGCGCCAGCAGCTTGGAGACCCTTACCTACGAGCAGTACTTC. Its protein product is CASSLETLTYEQYF.

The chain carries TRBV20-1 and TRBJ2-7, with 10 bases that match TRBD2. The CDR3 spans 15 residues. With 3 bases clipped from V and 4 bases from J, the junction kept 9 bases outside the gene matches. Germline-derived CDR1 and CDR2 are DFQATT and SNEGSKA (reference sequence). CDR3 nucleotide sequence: TGCAGTGCTAGGGGTGGACTAGCGGAGTTGTACGAGCAGTACTTC. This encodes CSARGGLAELYEQYF.

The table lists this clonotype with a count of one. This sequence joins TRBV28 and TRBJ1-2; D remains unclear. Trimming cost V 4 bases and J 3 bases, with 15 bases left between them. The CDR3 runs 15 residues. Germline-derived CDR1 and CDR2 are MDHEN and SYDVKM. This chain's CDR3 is CASSSGSQVYYGYTF. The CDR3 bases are TGTGCCAGCAGTTCCGGCTCTCAAGTTTACTATGGCTACACCTTC.

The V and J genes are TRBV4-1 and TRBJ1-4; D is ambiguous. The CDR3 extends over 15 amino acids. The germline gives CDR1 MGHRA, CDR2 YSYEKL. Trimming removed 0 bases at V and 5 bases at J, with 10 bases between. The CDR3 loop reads CASSQEGGRNEKLFF. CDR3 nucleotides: TGCGCCAGCAGCCAAGAGGGAGGCCGAAATGAAAAACTGTTTTTT.

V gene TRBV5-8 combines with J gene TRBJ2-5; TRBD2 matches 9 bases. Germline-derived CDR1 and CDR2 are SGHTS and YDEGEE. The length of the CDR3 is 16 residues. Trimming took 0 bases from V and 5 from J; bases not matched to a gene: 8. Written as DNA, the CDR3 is TGTGCCAGCAGCTTGGCGGCGGGGGGGCCTCAGGAGACCCAGTACTTC. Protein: CASSLAAGGPQETQYF.

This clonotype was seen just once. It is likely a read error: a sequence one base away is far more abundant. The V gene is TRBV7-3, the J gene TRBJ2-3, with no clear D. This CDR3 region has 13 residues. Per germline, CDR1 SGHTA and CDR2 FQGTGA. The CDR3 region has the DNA TGTGCCGGCAGCTTAGATGGCACAGATACGCAGTATTTT. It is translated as CAGSLDGTDTQYF. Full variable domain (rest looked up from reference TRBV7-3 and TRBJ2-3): GAGVSQTPSNKVTEKGKYVELRCDPISGHTALYWYRQSLGQGPEFLIYFQGTGAADDSGLPNDRFFAVRPEGSVSTLKIQRTERGDSAVYLCAGSLDGTDTQYFGPGTRLTVL.